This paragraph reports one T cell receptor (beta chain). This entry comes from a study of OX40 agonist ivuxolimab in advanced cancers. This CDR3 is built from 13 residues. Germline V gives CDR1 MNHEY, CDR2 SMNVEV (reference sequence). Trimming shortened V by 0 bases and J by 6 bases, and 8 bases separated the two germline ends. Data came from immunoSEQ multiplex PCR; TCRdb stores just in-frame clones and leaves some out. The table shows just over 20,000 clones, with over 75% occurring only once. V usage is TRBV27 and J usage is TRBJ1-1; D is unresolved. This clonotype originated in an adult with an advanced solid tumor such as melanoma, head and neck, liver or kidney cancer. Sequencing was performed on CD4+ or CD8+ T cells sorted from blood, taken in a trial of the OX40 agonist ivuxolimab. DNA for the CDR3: TGTGCCAGCAGTTTATCCATGGGAGCTGAAGCTTTCTTT. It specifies CASSLSMGAEAFF.